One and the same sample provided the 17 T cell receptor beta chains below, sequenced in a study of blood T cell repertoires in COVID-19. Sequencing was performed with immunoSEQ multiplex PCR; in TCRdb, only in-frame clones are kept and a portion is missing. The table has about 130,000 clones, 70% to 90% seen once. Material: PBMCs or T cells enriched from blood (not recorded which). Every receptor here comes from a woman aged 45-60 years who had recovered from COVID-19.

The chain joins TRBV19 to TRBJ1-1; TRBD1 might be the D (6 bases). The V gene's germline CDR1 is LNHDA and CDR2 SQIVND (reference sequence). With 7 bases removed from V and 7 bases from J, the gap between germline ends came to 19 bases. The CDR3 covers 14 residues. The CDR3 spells CASNGVGGFGEAFF. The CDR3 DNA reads TGTGCCAGTAATGGAGTAGGGGGTTTTGGTGAAGCTTTCTTT.

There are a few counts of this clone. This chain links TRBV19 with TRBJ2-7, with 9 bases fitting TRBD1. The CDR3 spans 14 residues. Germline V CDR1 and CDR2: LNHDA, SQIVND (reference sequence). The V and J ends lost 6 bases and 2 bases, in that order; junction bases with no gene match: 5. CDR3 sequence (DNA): TGTGCCAGTAGGGGACAGGGTTCGACCTACGAGCAGTACTTC. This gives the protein CASRGQGSTYEQYF.

This chain's CDR3 is CASSQDPGPTDTQYF. CDR3 coding DNA: TGTGCCAGCAGCCAAGATCCAGGGCCCACAGATACGCAGTATTTT. This rearrangement joins TRBV3-1 (or the pseudogene TRBV3-2) to TRBJ2-3; weak D call: TRBD1 (5 bases). CDR3 length: 15 amino acids. V was cut by 0 bases and J by 2 bases, with 9 bases left in between. Germline CDR1 reads LGHDT; CDR2 reads YNNKEL (reference sequence).

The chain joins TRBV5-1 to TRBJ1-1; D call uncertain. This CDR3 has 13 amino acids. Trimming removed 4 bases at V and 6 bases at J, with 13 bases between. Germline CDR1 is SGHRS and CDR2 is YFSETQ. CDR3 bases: TGCGCCAGCAGCGGCGACATTTTTCCTGAAGCTTTCTTT. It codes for CASSGDIFPEAFF.

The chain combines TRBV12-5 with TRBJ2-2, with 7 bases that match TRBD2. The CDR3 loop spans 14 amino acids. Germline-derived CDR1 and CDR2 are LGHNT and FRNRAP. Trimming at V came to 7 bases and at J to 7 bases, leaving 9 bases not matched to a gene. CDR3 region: CASARRGVGGELFF. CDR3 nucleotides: TGTGCTAGTGCCCGCCGGGGGGTTGGCGGGGAGCTGTTTTTT. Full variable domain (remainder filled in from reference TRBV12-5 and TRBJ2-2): DARVTQTPRHKVTEMGQEVTMRCQPILGHNTVFWYRQTMMQGLELLAYFRNRAPLDDSGMPKDRFSAEMPDATLATLKIQPSEPRDSAVYFCASARRGVGGELFFGEGSRLTVL.

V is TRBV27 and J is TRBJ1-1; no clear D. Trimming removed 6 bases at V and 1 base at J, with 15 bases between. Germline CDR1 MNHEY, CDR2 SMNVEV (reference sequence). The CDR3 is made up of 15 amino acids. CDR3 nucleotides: TGTGCCAGCAGCCCGGATGAGGGATGGAACACTGAAGCTTTCTTT. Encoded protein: CASSPDEGWNTEAFF.

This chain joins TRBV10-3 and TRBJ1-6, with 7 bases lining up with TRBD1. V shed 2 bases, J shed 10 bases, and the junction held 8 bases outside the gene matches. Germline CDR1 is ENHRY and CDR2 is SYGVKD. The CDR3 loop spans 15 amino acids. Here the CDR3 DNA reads TGTGCCATCAGTGAGAACGAGGGACAGACGTCACCCCTCCACTTT. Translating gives CAISENEGQTSPLHF.

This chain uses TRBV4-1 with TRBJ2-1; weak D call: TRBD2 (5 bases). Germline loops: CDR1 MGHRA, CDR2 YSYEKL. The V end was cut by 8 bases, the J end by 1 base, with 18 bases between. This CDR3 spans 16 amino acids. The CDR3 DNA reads TGCGCCAGCGCGCACTCGGGGATTTTGTCCTACAATGAGCAGTTCTTC. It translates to CASAHSGILSYNEQFF.

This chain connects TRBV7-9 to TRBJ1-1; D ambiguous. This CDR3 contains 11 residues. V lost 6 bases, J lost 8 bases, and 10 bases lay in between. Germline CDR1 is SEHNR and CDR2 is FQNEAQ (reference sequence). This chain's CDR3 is CASSPAGEAFF. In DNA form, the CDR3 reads TGTGCCAGCAGTCCCGCCGGGGAAGCTTTCTTT.

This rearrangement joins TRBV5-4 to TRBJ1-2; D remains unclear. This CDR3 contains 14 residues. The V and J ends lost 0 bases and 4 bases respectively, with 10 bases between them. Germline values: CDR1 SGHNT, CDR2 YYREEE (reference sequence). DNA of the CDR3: TGTGCCAGCAGCTTGGATCTGCTAGGCTATGGCTACACCTTC. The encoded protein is CASSLDLLGYGYTF.

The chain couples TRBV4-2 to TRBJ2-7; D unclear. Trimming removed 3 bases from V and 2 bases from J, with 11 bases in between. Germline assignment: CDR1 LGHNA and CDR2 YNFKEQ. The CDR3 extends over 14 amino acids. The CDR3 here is CASSQVGSTYEQYF. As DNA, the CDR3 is TGTGCCAGCAGCCAGGTCGGTTCCACCTACGAGCAGTACTTC.

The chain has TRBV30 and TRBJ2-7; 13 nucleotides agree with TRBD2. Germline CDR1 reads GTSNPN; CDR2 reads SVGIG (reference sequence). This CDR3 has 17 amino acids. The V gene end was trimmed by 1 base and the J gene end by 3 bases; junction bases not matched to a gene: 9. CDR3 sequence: CAWSETSRTSGGYEQYF. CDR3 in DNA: TGTGCCTGGAGTGAGACCAGCCGGACTAGCGGGGGCTACGAGCAGTACTTC.

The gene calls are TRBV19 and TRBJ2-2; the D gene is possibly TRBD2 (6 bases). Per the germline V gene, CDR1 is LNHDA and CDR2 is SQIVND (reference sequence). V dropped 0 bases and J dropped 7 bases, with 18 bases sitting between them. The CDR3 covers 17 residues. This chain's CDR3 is CASSIDLVLGRGGELFF. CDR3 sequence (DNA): TGTGCCAGTAGTATAGATCTCGTCCTAGGGCGGGGCGGGGAGCTGTTTTTT.

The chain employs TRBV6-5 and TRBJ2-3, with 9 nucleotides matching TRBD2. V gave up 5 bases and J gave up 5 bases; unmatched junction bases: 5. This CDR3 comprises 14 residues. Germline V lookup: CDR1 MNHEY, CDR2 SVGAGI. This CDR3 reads CASSQRGEIDTQYF. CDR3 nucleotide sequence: TGTGCCAGCAGTCAGCGGGGGGAGATAGATACGCAGTATTTT.

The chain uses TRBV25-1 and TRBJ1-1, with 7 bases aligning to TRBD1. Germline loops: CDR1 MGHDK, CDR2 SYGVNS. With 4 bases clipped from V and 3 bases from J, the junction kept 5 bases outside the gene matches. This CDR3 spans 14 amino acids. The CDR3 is CASSGTGVYTEAFF. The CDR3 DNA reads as TGTGCCAGCAGTGGTACAGGGGTGTACACTGAAGCTTTCTTT.

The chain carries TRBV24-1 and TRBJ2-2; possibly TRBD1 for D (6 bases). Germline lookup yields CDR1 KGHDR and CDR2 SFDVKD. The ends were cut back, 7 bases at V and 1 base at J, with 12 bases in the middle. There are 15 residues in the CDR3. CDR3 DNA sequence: TGTGCCACCAGCACCGGGACATTGAACACCGGGGAGCTGTTTTTT. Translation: CATSTGTLNTGELFF.

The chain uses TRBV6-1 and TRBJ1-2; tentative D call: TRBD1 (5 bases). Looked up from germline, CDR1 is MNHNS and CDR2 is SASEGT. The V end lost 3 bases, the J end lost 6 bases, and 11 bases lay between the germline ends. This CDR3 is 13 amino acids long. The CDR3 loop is CASSESGKNGYTF. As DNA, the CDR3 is TGTGCCAGCAGTGAGTCAGGGAAGAATGGCTACACCTTC.